Listed here are 8 T cell receptor beta chains from one sample, sequenced in a study of blood T cell repertoires in COVID-19. Profiled with immunoSEQ multiplex PCR; TCRdb holds only in-frame clones, not every one. The table lists 200,000 to 250,000 clones, about four fifths of them singletons. Specimen: PBMCs or T cells enriched from blood (not recorded which). These TCRs come from a woman in her thirties or forties who had been exposed to COVID-19.

The rearrangement joins TRBV7-2 to TRBJ2-5; the match to TRBD2 covers 10 bases. The CDR3 is 16 residues long. V lost 1 base and J lost 1; bases outside the gene matches: 3. CDR1 is SGHTA, CDR2 FQGNSA, per germline. The CDR3 reads CASSLEVAGGQETQYF. Here the CDR3 DNA reads TGTGCCAGCAGCTTAGAGGTAGCGGGGGGCCAAGAGACCCAGTACTTC.

This chain connects TRBV18 to TRBJ1-6; the D gene is possibly TRBD1 (6 bases). Germline V gives CDR1 KGHSH, CDR2 LQKENI. The CDR3 is 15 amino acids. V shed 3 bases and J shed 7 bases, with 13 bases lying between them. CDR3 in amino acids: CASSPLPTGNSPLHF. CDR3 DNA sequence: TGTGCCAGCTCACCTTTACCGACAGGCAATTCACCCCTCCACTTT.

This clone was seen once. The CDR3 sequence: CASSSTQGFTDTQYF. CDR3 DNA: TGTGCCAGCAGCTCGACTCAGGGGTTCACAGATACGCAGTATTTT. V is TRBV11-2 and J is TRBJ2-3; the D gene is possibly TRBD1 (6 bases). The V end was cut by 4 bases, the J end by 2 bases, with 13 bases between. CDR3 length: 15 amino acids. CDR1 is SGHAT, CDR2 FQNNGV, per germline.

This chain joins TRBV12-3 or TRBV12-4 and TRBJ1-2; D perhaps matches TRBD1 (5 bases). This CDR3 comprises 13 residues. The ends were cut back, 6 bases at V and 6 bases at J, with 14 bases in the middle. CDR3 region: CASSPTVGHGYTF. Written as DNA, the CDR3 is TGTGCCAGCAGCCCGACAGTAGGCCATGGCTACACCTTC.

The CDR3 reads CASSDIGGSRGYTF. In DNA, the CDR3 is TGTGCCAGCAGTGATATCGGGGGGTCTCGTGGCTACACCTTC. V is TRBV6-1 and J is TRBJ1-2, with D tentatively TRBD1 (5 bases). Germline lookup yields CDR1 MNHNS and CDR2 SASEGT. CDR3 size: 14 residues. V was pared by 3 bases and J by 7 bases, with 15 bases between.

This rearrangement joins TRBV19 to TRBJ1-1, with D perhaps TRBD1 (5 bases). The CDR3 is made up of 13 amino acids. Germline V lookup: CDR1 LNHDA, CDR2 SQIVND (reference sequence). V lost 9 bases and J lost 1, with 12 bases in between. CDR3 DNA: TGTGCCAGCCTGACAGCTTCGAACACTGAAGCTTTCTTT. This encodes CASLTASNTEAFF.

Remarks on this clone: One base separates it from a far larger clone, so it is likely a read error. The genes are TRBV5-1 and TRBJ1-5, with 8 bases aligning to TRBD1. CDR1 and CDR2 from the germline V gene are SGHRS and YFSETQ. Germline trimming cut 4 bases from V and 3 bases from J; bases unmatched to any gene: 3. The CDR3 consists of 14 residues. The CDR3 here is CASSRTGNNQPQHF. The CDR3 nucleotides read TGCGCCAGCAGCCGGACAGGGAACAATCAGCCCCAGCATTTT. The full variable domain, completed using reference TRBV5-1 and TRBJ1-5, is KAGVTQTPRYLIKTRGQQVTLSCSPISGHRSVSWYQQTPGQGLQFLFEYFSETQRNKGNFPGRFSGRQFSNSRSEMNVSTLELGDSALYLCASSRTGNNQPQHFGDGTRLSIL.

The V gene is TRBV20-1, the J gene TRBJ2-1; 8 bases agree with TRBD2. V gave up 3 bases and J gave up 6 bases; unmatched junction bases: 7. CDR1 is DFQATT and CDR2 is SNEGSKA in the germline V gene (reference sequence). The CDR3 runs 14 residues. The CDR3 reads CSASRGGYANEQFF. CDR3 nucleotides: TGCAGTGCTAGTCGGGGGGGCTACGCCAATGAGCAGTTCTTC.